The 5 T cell receptor beta chains below were found in one sample sequenced in a study of shared clonotypes between healthy human individuals. The data were produced by immunoSEQ multiplex PCR, yet TCRdb's version contains in-frame clones alone and is incomplete. The table shows about 600,000 clones, with 97% occurring only once. The material sequenced was naive CD4+ T cells sorted from blood. Subset denoted: CD45RA+ positively selected. The receptors come from a young woman in good health.

The chain is built from TRBV7-8 and TRBJ2-1; no reliable D call. The CDR3 length is 15 residues. Germline V gene data show CDR1 as SGHVS and CDR2 as FQNEAQ. Trimming took off 2 bases at V and 6 bases at J, with 14 bases between the two ends. Here the CDR3 DNA reads TGTGCCAGCAGCTTATCCTCTAGTCAGTTCAATGAGCAGTTCTTC. Residues: CASSLSSSQFNEQFF.

This clone was observed a single time. This sequence joins TRBV28 and TRBJ1-2, with 7 bases aligning to TRBD1. Germline trimming cut 5 bases from V and 5 bases from J; bases unmatched to any gene: 8. The CDR3 is made up of 14 amino acids. Germline values: CDR1 MDHEN, CDR2 SYDVKM. CDR3 in amino acids: CASSTYRGLYGYTF. The CDR3 nucleotides are TGTGCCAGCAGTACCTACAGGGGACTGTATGGCTACACCTTC.

Here the CDR3 reads CASSQTSGSGGELFF. CDR3 sequence (DNA): TGTGCCAGCAGCCAAACTAGCGGGAGTGGCGGGGAGCTGTTTTTT. V gene TRBV11-2 combines with J gene TRBJ2-2, with 11 bases identical to TRBD2. Germline lookup yields CDR1 SGHAT and CDR2 FQNNGV. The CDR3 totals 15 residues. Germline trimming cut 5 bases from V and 7 bases from J; bases unmatched to any gene: 6.

V is TRBV15 and J is TRBJ2-3; tentatively, D is TRBD1 (5 bases). The CDR3 covers 14 residues. Germline lookup yields CDR1 LNHNV and CDR2 YYDKDF (reference sequence). V was clipped by 3 bases and J by 4 bases, with 11 bases between them. The CDR3 bases are TGTGCCACCAGCAGGGACGACAGCTCAGATACGCAGTATTTT. It yields the protein CATSRDDSSDTQYF.

The chain's CDR3 is CASSKRDRGEQYF. DNA for the CDR3: TGTGCCAGCAGTAAGAGGGACAGGGGCGAGCAGTACTTC. The V call is TRBV6-5, the J call TRBJ2-7; 10 nucleotides agree with TRBD1. After removal of 5 bases from V and 6 bases from J, the junction contained 4 bases not matched to a gene. The germline V gene encodes CDR1 MNHEY and CDR2 SVGAGI. This CDR3 region has 13 residues.